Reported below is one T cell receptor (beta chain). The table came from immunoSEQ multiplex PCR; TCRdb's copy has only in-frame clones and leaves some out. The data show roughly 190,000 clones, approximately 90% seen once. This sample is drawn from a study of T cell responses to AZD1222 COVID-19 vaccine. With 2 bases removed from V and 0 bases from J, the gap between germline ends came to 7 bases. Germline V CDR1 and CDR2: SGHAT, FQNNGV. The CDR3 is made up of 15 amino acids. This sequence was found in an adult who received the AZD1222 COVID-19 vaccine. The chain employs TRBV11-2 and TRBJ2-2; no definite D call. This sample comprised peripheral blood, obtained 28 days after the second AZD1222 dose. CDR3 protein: CASSLSRTNTGELFF. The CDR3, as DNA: TGTGCCAGCAGCTTAAGCCGTACGAACACCGGGGAGCTGTTTTTT.